This T cell receptor beta chain emerged from a study of blood T cell repertoires in COVID-19. Study at large: Sites across the United States, Italy and Spain contributed samples from acute and convalescent COVID-19. T cells, B-cell-depleted T cells, or PBMCs supplied cDNA or gDNA.

V lost 9 bases to trimming and J lost 3 bases; unmatched junction nucleotides: 11. Germline V gene lookup returns CDR1 WNHNN and CDR2 SYGVQD (reference sequence). This CDR3 is 15 amino acids long. Recruits, aged 18 to 89 years, lived in approximately 26 US areas. Sequencing used immunoSEQ multiplex PCR; TCRdb keeps in-frame clones, though not all of them. Of 210,000 or so clones in the sample, around 84% were seen once. Sequenced input: PBMCs or T cells enriched from blood (not recorded which). This chain uses TRBV10-1 with TRBJ1-2; TRBD1 agrees at 9 bases. The TCR originated in a man aged 25 to 40 with acute COVID-19. The CDR3 here is CASPGTGIRDYGYTF. The CDR3 nucleotides are TGCGCCAGTCCCGGGACAGGGATTCGAGACTATGGCTACACCTTC.